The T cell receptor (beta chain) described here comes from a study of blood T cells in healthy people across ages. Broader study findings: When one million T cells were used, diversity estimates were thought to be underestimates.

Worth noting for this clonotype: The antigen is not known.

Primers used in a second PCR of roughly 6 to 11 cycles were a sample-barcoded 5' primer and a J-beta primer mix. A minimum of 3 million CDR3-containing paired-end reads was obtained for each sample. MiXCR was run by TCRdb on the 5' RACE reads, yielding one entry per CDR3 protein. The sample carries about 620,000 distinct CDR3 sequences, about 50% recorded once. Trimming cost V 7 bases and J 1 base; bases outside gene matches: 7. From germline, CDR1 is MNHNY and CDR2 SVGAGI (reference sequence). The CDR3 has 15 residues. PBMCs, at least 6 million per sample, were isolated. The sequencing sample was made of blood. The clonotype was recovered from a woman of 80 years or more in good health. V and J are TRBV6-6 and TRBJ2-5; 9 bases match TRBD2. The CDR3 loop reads CASNLRGGSQETQYF. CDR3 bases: TGTGCCAGCAACTTGCGGGGGGGCTCCCAAGAGACCCAGTACTTC.